A single sample is the source of the 18 T cell receptor beta chains below, sequenced in a study of T cell changes during pregnancy in multiple sclerosis. Assay used: immunoSEQ multiplex PCR; TCRdb lists only in-frame clones, some missing. The table includes 50,000 to 75,000 clones, 91% detected once. The specimen comprised peripheral blood, sampled in the third trimester of pregnancy. Receptors originate from a female donor in good health, enrolled as a control in a pregnancy study.

The chain has TRBV25-1 and TRBJ2-1, with TRBD2 matching over 7 bases. In germline, CDR1 is MGHDK, CDR2 SYGVNS. The CDR3 has 14 amino acids. V shed 9 bases and J 4 bases; nucleotides not matched to a gene: 9. The CDR3 here is CASKPSGDYNEQFF. In nucleotides, the CDR3 is TGTGCCAGTAAGCCGAGCGGGGATTACAATGAGCAGTTCTTC.

The chain recombines TRBV14 with TRBJ2-2; 8 bases align to TRBD2. The length of the CDR3 is 17 residues. The trim removed 4 bases at V and 0 bases at J, leaving 7 bases unmatched. Germline-derived CDR1 and CDR2 are SGHDN and FVKESK. DNA of the CDR3: TGTGCCAGCAGCCCGGGTTGGGGACTAGCGAACACCGGGGAGCTGTTTTTT. Translation: CASSPGWGLANTGELFF.

The V call is TRBV23-1, the J call TRBJ2-1, with 8 nucleotides matching TRBD2. TRBV23-1 is recorded as an ORF, its role being uncertain. V lost 0 bases and J lost 2; bases outside the gene matches: 6. The length of the CDR3 is 17 residues. CDR3 coding DNA: TGCGCCAGCAGTCAATCGGAGTATAGCGGGACCTACAATGAGCAGTTCTTC. Translating it yields CASSQSEYSGTYNEQFF.

V and J are TRBV5-6 and TRBJ2-4; perhaps TRBD2 as D (5 bases). V was clipped by 4 bases and J by 13 bases, with 15 bases between them. Per the germline V gene, CDR1 is SGHDT and CDR2 is YYEEEE. CDR3 size: 12 residues. This CDR3 reads CASSLVRGKQYF. The CDR3 bases are TGTGCCAGCAGCCTCGTCCGGGGTAAACAGTACTTC. Complete variable domain (other parts from reference TRBV5-6 and TRBJ2-4): DAGVTQSPTHLIKTRGQQVTLRCSPKSGHDTVSWYQQALGQGPQFIFQYYEEEERQRGNFPDRFSGHQFPNYSSELNVNALLLGDSALYLCASSLVRGKQYFGAGTRLSVL.

The V call is TRBV15, the J call TRBJ2-1, with 14 bases matching TRBD2. This CDR3 is 16 amino acids long. Germline trimming cut 5 bases from V and 7 bases from J; bases unmatched to any gene: 7. The germline V gene encodes CDR1 LNHNV and CDR2 YYDKDF (reference sequence). Here the CDR3 DNA reads TGTGCCACCAGCGGTCCCGGGACTAGCGGGAGAAATGAGCAGTTCTTC. It codes for CATSGPGTSGRNEQFF.

V and J are TRBV5-4 and TRBJ1-1; TRBD1 matches 9 bases. The germline V gene encodes CDR1 SGHNT and CDR2 YYREEE (reference sequence). The CDR3 extends over 14 amino acids. V lost 4 bases, J lost 4 bases, and 5 bases stayed unmatched. The CDR3 is CASSPGQGPTEAFF. Written as DNA, the CDR3 is TGTGCCAGCAGCCCTGGACAGGGGCCCACTGAAGCTTTCTTT.

The V and J genes are TRBV7-9 and TRBJ2-7; 7 bases line up with TRBD1. The CDR3 is 14 residues long. V lost 4 bases and J lost 2; bases outside the gene matches: 5. Looked up from germline, CDR1 is SEHNR and CDR2 is FQNEAQ (reference sequence). The CDR3 reads CASSSRDSAYEQYF. CDR3 coding DNA: TGTGCCAGCAGCTCCCGGGACAGCGCCTACGAGCAGTACTTC.

The chain combines TRBV25-1 with TRBJ1-5; 11 bases are shared with TRBD1. Trimming at V came to 5 bases and at J to 6 bases, leaving 6 bases not matched to a gene. The CDR3 has 15 residues. CDR1 and CDR2 (germline): MGHDK, SYGVNS. CDR3 residues: CASSPGQGDSQPQHF. In DNA, the CDR3 is TGTGCCAGCAGTCCGGGACAGGGGGACAGTCAGCCCCAGCATTTT.

This chain joins TRBV27 and TRBJ2-7; the match to TRBD2 covers 11 bases. This CDR3 is 17 amino acids long. J was trimmed by 2 bases and V by 2 bases; bases with no gene match: 8. CDR1 is MNHEY and CDR2 is SMNVEV in the germline V gene (reference sequence). CDR3 region: CASSLRLAGGITYEQYF. The CDR3 DNA reads TGTGCCAGCAGTTTACGGCTAGCGGGAGGAATCACCTACGAGCAGTACTTC.

The V gene is TRBV6-1, the J gene TRBJ2-2; TRBD2 might be the D (6 bases). Per germline, CDR1 MNHNS and CDR2 SASEGT. Trimming pared 2 bases from V and 8 bases from J, leaving 12 bases between. The CDR3 runs 14 residues. This CDR3 reads CASSELTSRGELFF. The CDR3, as DNA: TGTGCCAGCAGTGAACTGACTAGTAGGGGGGAGCTGTTTTTT.

The V gene is TRBV15, the J gene TRBJ2-2; 7 bases are shared with TRBD2. The V gene end was trimmed by 3 bases and the J gene end by 7 bases; junction bases not matched to a gene: 2. There are 13 residues in the CDR3. Germline lookup yields CDR1 LNHNV and CDR2 YYDKDF (reference sequence). The DNA of the CDR3 is TGTGCCACCAGCAGCCCTAGCGGCGGGGAGCTGTTTTTT. Translated: CATSSPSGGELFF.

This chain uses TRBV7-8 with TRBJ1-4; D uncertain. The CDR3 extends over 15 amino acids. CDR1 and CDR2 from the germline V gene are SGHVS and FQNEAQ. Trimming stripped 2 bases from V and 0 bases from J, with 7 bases between. The DNA of the CDR3 is TGTGCCAGCAGCTTAACGCGCGCAACTAATGAAAAACTGTTTTTT. Encoded protein: CASSLTRATNEKLFF.

This chain uses TRBV5-1 with TRBJ2-2; a weak D match, TRBD2 (7 bases). Germline CDR1 SGHRS, CDR2 YFSETQ. The germline V and J ends were trimmed by 2 bases and 4 bases, with 12 bases remaining between them. There are 15 residues in the CDR3. In DNA form, the CDR3 reads TGCGCCAGCAGCTTCGCGGGGGCCGGCACCGGGGAGCTGTTTTTT. It is translated as CASSFAGAGTGELFF.

The chain links TRBV19 to TRBJ2-2, with D possibly being TRBD1 (8 bases). Trimming left V 4 bases short and J 5 bases short, with 14 bases between. Germline V gene sequence: CDR1 LNHDA, CDR2 SQIVND (reference sequence). CDR3 length: 15 amino acids. The CDR3 reads CASSKRGQVTGELFF. DNA of the CDR3: TGTGCCAGTAGTAAGCGGGGACAGGTTACCGGGGAGCTGTTTTTT.

The chain carries TRBV5-1 and TRBJ2-3; perhaps TRBD1 as D (6 bases). The germline V gene has CDR1 SGHRS and CDR2 YFSETQ. V was shortened by 3 bases and J by 4 bases, with 9 bases between the two germline ends. This CDR3 has 13 residues. The CDR3, as DNA: TGCGCCAGCAGCTCCAAGGGGGCAGATACGCAGTATTTT. This gives the protein CASSSKGADTQYF.

The gene calls are TRBV27 and TRBJ1-2; 9 bases line up with TRBD1. Germline CDR1 MNHEY, CDR2 SMNVEV (reference sequence). The CDR3 has 14 amino acids. With 9 bases clipped from V and 5 bases from J, the junction kept 10 bases outside the gene matches. The CDR3 DNA reads TGTGCCAGTACTAAGGGACAGGGTTCTTATGGCTACACCTTC. Residues: CASTKGQGSYGYTF.

The CDR3 region is CASSINGPGAGYTF. CDR3 in DNA: TGTGCCAGTAGTATAAACGGCCCAGGGGCCGGCTACACCTTC. The chain combines TRBV19 with TRBJ1-2, with a tentative D call TRBD1 (6 bases). V was shortened by 2 bases and J by 8 bases, with 15 bases between the two germline ends. Per germline, CDR1 LNHDA and CDR2 SQIVND (reference sequence). CDR3 size: 14 residues.

The count of this clone is one. The rearrangement joins TRBV6-5 to TRBJ1-5, with a tentative D call TRBD1 (5 bases). Per germline, CDR1 MNHEY and CDR2 SVGAGI. The CDR3 covers 12 residues. DNA for the CDR3: TGTGCTCGGATGGGGGGGAAGGAGCCCCAGCATTTT. This encodes CARMGGKEPQHF.